Shown below are 9 T cell receptor beta chains from a single sample sequenced in a study of control samples from healthy donors and cancer patients. Profiling relied on immunoSEQ multiplex PCR, and the TCRdb table lists in-frame clones only, not all of them. This repertoire shows fewer than 150,000 clones, 80% to 95% found once; its top ten account for about 7.2%. The sample comprised blood. All receptors derive from a woman aged 18-30 years in good health.

The chain combines TRBV5-4 with TRBJ2-7, with a possible D match to TRBD2 (6 bases). The CDR3 contains 15 residues. Germline values: CDR1 SGHNT, CDR2 YYREEE (reference sequence). The V gene lost 4 bases and the J gene lost 5 bases, with 19 bases spanning the gap. As DNA, the CDR3 is TGTGCCAGCAGCCCCGGGAGCCCCGGGCTGAACGAGCAGTACTTC. Translated, it gives CASSPGSPGLNEQYF.

J is TRBJ1-6 and V is TRBV2; 7 positions agree with TRBD1. CDR1 is SNHLY and CDR2 is FYNNEI in the germline V gene. The junction had 10 bases not matched to a gene; V was cut back by 7 bases and J by 10 bases. This CDR3 has 14 residues. In DNA, the CDR3 is TGTGCCAGCAAGGGGGCGCAGGGTAACTCACCCCTCCACTTT. Its translation: CASKGAQGNSPLHF. Full variable domain (rest looked up from reference TRBV2 and TRBJ1-6): EPEVTQTPSHQVTQMGQEVILRCVPISNHLYFYWYRQILGQKVEFLVSFYNNEISEKSEIFDDQFSVERPDGSNFTLKIRSTKLEDSAMYFCASKGAQGNSPLHFGNGTRLTVT.

This rearrangement joins TRBV18 to TRBJ1-1; D uncertain. Germline assignment: CDR1 KGHSH and CDR2 LQKENI. This CDR3 is 14 amino acids long. Trimming left V 6 bases short and J 0 bases short, with 11 bases between. The CDR3 spells CASSLFGLNTEAFF. For the CDR3, the DNA is TGTGCCAGCTCCCTCTTTGGACTGAACACTGAAGCTTTCTTT.

The chain recombines TRBV30 with TRBJ2-5; possible D gene TRBD2, 5 bases. CDR3 length equals 11 residues. V gave up 3 bases and J gave up 3 bases, with 5 bases separating them. Germline values: CDR1 GTSNPN, CDR2 SVGIG (reference sequence). This CDR3 reads CAWRLEETQYF. CDR3 nucleotides: TGTGCCTGGAGACTAGAAGAGACCCAGTACTTC.

The rearrangement joins TRBV6-5 to TRBJ1-1; D might be TRBD1 (5 bases). The CDR3 runs 13 residues. The V gene's germline CDR1 is MNHEY and CDR2 SVGAGI. The germline V and J ends were trimmed by 7 bases and 5 bases, with 14 bases remaining between them. CDR3: CASKDQGWTEAFF. Written as DNA, the CDR3 is TGTGCCAGCAAGGACCAGGGTTGGACTGAAGCTTTCTTT.

The chain is built from TRBV27 and TRBJ1-6; 10 positions match TRBD1. The ends lost 4 bases at V and 7 bases at J; junction bases unmatched: 1. The CDR3 is 14 residues long. Germline loops: CDR1 MNHEY, CDR2 SMNVEV (reference sequence). As DNA, the CDR3 is TGTGCCAGCAGTTCGGGACAGGGGAATTCACCCCTCCACTTT. Amino acid sequence: CASSSGQGNSPLHF.

The genes are TRBV6-2 or TRBV6-3 and TRBJ1-4; D perhaps matches TRBD1 (5 bases). Germline CDR1 and CDR2: MNHEY and SVGEGT. The ends were cut back, 5 bases at V and 6 bases at J, with 13 bases in the middle. The CDR3 has 14 residues. This CDR3 reads CASSGPGRDEKLFF. In nucleotides, the CDR3 is TGTGCCAGCAGTGGACCGGGACGGGATGAAAAACTGTTTTTT.

This rearrangement joins TRBV7-2 to TRBJ1-4; 8 bases line up with TRBD1. After removal of 5 bases from V and 4 bases from J, the junction contained 6 bases not matched to a gene. Germline CDR1 reads SGHTA; CDR2 reads FQGNSA. The CDR3 extends over 15 amino acids. CDR3 DNA: TGTGCCAGCAGCCAAACGACAGGGGATAATGAAAAACTGTTTTTT. Its translation is CASSQTTGDNEKLFF.

This chain connects TRBV2 to TRBJ2-7; maybe TRBD1 (5 bases). CDR3 size: 10 residues. Per the germline V gene, CDR1 is SNHLY and CDR2 is FYNNEI. CDR3 DNA sequence: TGTGTTACAGGCTCCTACGAGCAGTACTTC. It encodes CVTGSYEQYF.